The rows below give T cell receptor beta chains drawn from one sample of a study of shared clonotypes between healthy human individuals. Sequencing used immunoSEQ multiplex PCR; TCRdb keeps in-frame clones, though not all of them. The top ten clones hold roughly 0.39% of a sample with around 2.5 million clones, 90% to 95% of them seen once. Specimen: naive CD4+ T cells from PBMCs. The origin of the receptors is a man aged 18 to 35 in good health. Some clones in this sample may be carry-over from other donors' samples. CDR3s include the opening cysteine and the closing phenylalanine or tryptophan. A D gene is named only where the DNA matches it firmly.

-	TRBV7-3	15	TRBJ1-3	CASSLTGDFGNTIYF	TGTGCCAGCAGCTTAACGGGGGATTTTGGAAACACCATATATTTT
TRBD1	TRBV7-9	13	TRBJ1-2	CASSMTGTYGYTF	TGTGCCAGCAGCATGACAGGGACCTATGGCTACACCTTC
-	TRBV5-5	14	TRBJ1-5	CASSSTRNNQPQHF	TGTGCCAGCAGCTCTACACGAAACAATCAGCCCCAGCATTTT
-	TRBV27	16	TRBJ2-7	CASSLSPGTLWDEQYF	TGTGCCAGCAGTTTATCCCCCGGGACACTATGGGACGAGCAGTACTTC
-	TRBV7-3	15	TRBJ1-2	CASSPGSDTTYGYTF	TGTGCCAGCAGCCCAGGATCGGACACTACTTATGGCTACACCTTC
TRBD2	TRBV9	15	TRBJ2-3	CASSLSGRAGDTQYF	TGTGCCAGCAGCCTCAGCGGGAGGGCCGGAGATACGCAGTATTTT
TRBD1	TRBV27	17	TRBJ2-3	CASSLKHGRGLTDTQYF	TGTGCCAGCAGTTTAAAGCACGGCAGGGGGCTCACAGATACGCAGTATTTT
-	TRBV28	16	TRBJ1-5	CASSFLTGLPDQPQHF	TGTGCCAGCAGTTTTCTAACAGGCCTTCCCGATCAGCCCCAGCATTTT
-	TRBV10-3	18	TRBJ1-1	CAISQIQGAGKYGTEAFF	TGTGCCATCAGTCAGATACAGGGTGCCGGGAAGTACGGCACTGAAGCTTTCTTT
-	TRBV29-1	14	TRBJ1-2	CSVPLRGIGYGYTF	TGCAGCGTCCCGTTGCGGGGGATAGGCTATGGCTACACCTTC
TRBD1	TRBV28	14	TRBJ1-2	CAGSRTGTNYGYTF	TGTGCCGGTTCGCGGACAGGGACTAACTATGGCTACACCTTC
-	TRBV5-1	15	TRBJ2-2	CASSLERGLTGELFF	TGCGCCAGCAGCTTGGAACGGGGTTTGACCGGGGAGCTGTTTTTT
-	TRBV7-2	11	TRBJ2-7	CASSPETEQYF	TGTGCCAGCAGCCCCGAAACCGAGCAGTACTTC
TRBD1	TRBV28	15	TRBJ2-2	CATDDAGGAGGELFF	TGTGCCACCGATGACGCAGGGGGCGCCGGCGGGGAGCTGTTTTTT
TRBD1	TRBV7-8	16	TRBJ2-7	CASSLRPGTGTREQYF	TGTGCCAGCAGCTTACGACCGGGGACAGGGACTCGCGAGCAGTACTTC
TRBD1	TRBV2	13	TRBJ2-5	CASSRDREETQYF	TGTGCCAGCAGTCGTGACAGGGAAGAGACCCAGTACTTC
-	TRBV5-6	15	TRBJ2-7	CASSLVSGAFYEQYF	TGTGCCAGCAGCTTGGTTTCGGGAGCCTTCTACGAGCAGTACTTC
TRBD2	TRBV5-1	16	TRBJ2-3	CASSFDSGRAGGTQYF	TGCGCCAGCAGCTTTGATAGCGGGAGGGCCGGGGGTACGCAGTATTTT
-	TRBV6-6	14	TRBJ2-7	CASSYAGRSYEQYF	TGTGCCAGCAGTTACGCGGGCAGATCCTACGAGCAGTACTTC
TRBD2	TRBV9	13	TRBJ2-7	CASSVSGGYEQYF	TGTGCCAGCAGCGTGTCGGGGGGGTATGAGCAGTACTTC